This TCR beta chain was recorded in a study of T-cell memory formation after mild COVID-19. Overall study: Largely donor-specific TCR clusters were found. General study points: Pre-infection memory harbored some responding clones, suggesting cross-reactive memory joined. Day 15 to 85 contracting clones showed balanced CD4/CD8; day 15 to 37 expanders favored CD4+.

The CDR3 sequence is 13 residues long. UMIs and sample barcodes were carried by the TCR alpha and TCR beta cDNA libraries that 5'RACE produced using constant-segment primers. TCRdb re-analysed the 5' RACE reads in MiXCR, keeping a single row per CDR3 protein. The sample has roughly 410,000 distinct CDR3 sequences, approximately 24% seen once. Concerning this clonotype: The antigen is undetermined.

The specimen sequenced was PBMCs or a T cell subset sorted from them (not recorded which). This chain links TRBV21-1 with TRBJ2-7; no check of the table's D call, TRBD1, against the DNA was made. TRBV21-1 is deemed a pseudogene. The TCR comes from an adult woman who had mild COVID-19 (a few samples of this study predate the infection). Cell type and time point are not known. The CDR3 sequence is CASVRDRVGEQYF. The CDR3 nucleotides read TGTGCCAGCGTCCGGGACAGGGTCGGCGAGCAGTACTTC.